Each of the 19 T cell receptor beta chains below was sequenced from the same sample in a study of control samples from healthy donors and cancer patients. Repertoires were generated with immunoSEQ multiplex PCR, while TCRdb's copy carries only in-frame clones and drops some. The sample holds around 42,000 clones, approximately 82% seen once. Sequences were obtained from blood. The source of these receptors is a man in his 60s in good health.

The chain employs TRBV5-8 and TRBJ2-2, with D unclear. Germline CDR1 and CDR2: SGHTS and YDEGEE. Trimming left V 3 bases short and J 1 base short, with 13 bases between. This CDR3 is built from 16 residues. CDR3 in amino acids: CASSSLSALNTGELFF. The CDR3 region has the DNA TGTGCCAGCAGCTCACTATCAGCCCTGAACACCGGGGAGCTGTTTTTT.

This chain joins TRBV4-3 and TRBJ2-1; possibly TRBD1 for D (6 bases). Per germline, CDR1 LGHNA and CDR2 YSLEER. Trimming left V 0 bases short and J 9 bases short, with 15 bases between. This CDR3 comprises 15 residues. The CDR3 region has the DNA TGCGCCAGCAGCCAAGATAGCCAGGGCAGGGGTGAGCAGTTCTTC. Amino acid sequence: CASSQDSQGRGEQFF.

The chain employs TRBV11-3 and TRBJ2-7, with D tentatively TRBD1 (6 bases). The CDR3 covers 14 residues. V dropped 1 base and J dropped 3 bases, with 10 bases sitting between them. Germline V lookup: CDR1 SGHNT, CDR2 YENEEA. The CDR3 DNA sequence: TGTGCCAGCAGCTTAGGCAGGGGCAGCTACGAGCAGTACTTC. Amino acid sequence: CASSLGRGSYEQYF.

The V and J genes are TRBV12-3 or TRBV12-4 and TRBJ1-1; D call uncertain. This CDR3 spans 13 amino acids. The germline V and J ends were trimmed by 6 bases and 4 bases, with 12 bases remaining between them. The CDR3 nucleotides read TGTGCCAGCAGCAAGAGGGTGGCCACTGAAGCTTTCTTT. This gives the protein CASSKRVATEAFF.

This clone was counted ten times or more. The chain combines TRBV10-2 with TRBJ2-2, with D possibly TRBD1 on 5 matching bases. The V and J ends lost 4 bases and 4 bases respectively, with 10 bases between them. Germline-derived CDR1 and CDR2 are WSHSY and SAAADI. The CDR3 is made up of 14 amino acids. The CDR3 nucleotides read TGCGCCAGCAGTGTACGTGACAGCACCGGGGAGCTGTTTTTT. It encodes CASSVRDSTGELFF.

The V gene is TRBV5-1, the J gene TRBJ2-1; 8 nucleotides line up with TRBD1. CDR3 size: 16 residues. Germline V gives CDR1 SGHRS, CDR2 YFSETQ. V shed 4 bases, J shed 0 bases, and the junction held 6 bases outside the gene matches. The CDR3 DNA is TGCGCCAGCAGCCATCAGGGGGCACGCTCCTACAATGAGCAGTTCTTC. It is translated as CASSHQGARSYNEQFF. Supplemented by reference TRBV5-1 and TRBJ2-1, the full variable domain reads KAGVTQTPRYLIKTRGQQVTLSCSPISGHRSVSWYQQTPGQGLQFLFEYFSETQRNKGNFPGRFSGRQFSNSRSEMNVSTLELGDSALYLCASSHQGARSYNEQFFGPGTRLTVL.

This clone was counted between two and nine times. V gene TRBV6-6 combines with J gene TRBJ1-3, with 7 bases lining up with TRBD1. Germline V gene lookup returns CDR1 MNHNY and CDR2 SVGAGI (reference sequence). There are 15 residues in the CDR3. V lost 4 bases and J lost 5; bases outside the gene matches: 8. CDR3 loop: CASSLGQPGRNTIYF. CDR3 bases: TGTGCCAGCAGTTTGGGACAGCCCGGGAGAAACACCATATATTTT.

The chain joins TRBV7-9 to TRBJ1-1, with a possible D match to TRBD1 (6 bases). CDR1 and CDR2 from the germline V gene are SEHNR and FQNEAQ (reference sequence). V gave up 5 bases and J gave up 7 bases, with 17 bases separating them. The CDR3 contains 14 residues. CDR3 amino acids: CASSVRGTFGEAFF. The CDR3 coding sequence is TGTGCCAGCAGCGTACGTGGGACATTTGGTGAAGCTTTCTTT.

This sequence joins TRBV23-1 and TRBJ2-5; D perhaps matches TRBD2 (5 bases). TRBV23-1 is given ORF status, its function remaining uncertain. The ends were cut back, 1 base at V and 11 bases at J, with 14 bases in the middle. The CDR3 loop spans 13 amino acids. This chain's CDR3 is CASSQFLLVLQYF. For the CDR3, the DNA is TGCGCCAGCAGTCAATTTCTACTAGTGCTGCAGTACTTC.

The chain is built from TRBV27 and TRBJ1-2; D is undetermined. The germline V gene has CDR1 MNHEY and CDR2 SMNVEV (reference sequence). The V and J ends lost 0 bases and 0 bases respectively, with 8 bases between them. CDR3 size: 15 residues. This CDR3 reads CASSLSAESNYGYTF. DNA for the CDR3: TGTGCCAGCAGTTTATCCGCCGAGTCTAACTATGGCTACACCTTC.

V gene TRBV28 combines with J gene TRBJ2-2; 7 nucleotides align to TRBD2. J was trimmed by 2 bases and V by 3 bases; bases with no gene match: 3. This CDR3 region has 15 residues. Germline V gene sequence: CDR1 MDHEN, CDR2 SYDVKM. For the CDR3, the DNA is TGTGCCAGCAGTTTGGCGGGGGTTAACACCGGGGAGCTGTTTTTT. Amino acid sequence: CASSLAGVNTGELFF.

The chain recombines TRBV30 with TRBJ2-1; no clear D. The germline V gene encodes CDR1 GTSNPN and CDR2 SVGIG (reference sequence). The CDR3 length is 11 residues. Trimming shortened V by 2 bases and J by 12 bases, and 11 bases separated the two germline ends. This CDR3 reads CAWSLDLPQFF. In DNA, the CDR3 is TGTGCCTGGAGTTTGGACCTCCCGCAGTTCTTC.

The chain joins TRBV6-2 or TRBV6-3 to TRBJ1-5; maybe TRBD1 (5 bases). Germline V gene lookup returns CDR1 MNHEY and CDR2 SVGEGT. V shed 4 bases and J shed 0 bases, with 10 bases lying between them. This CDR3 comprises 15 residues. CDR3 nucleotides: TGTGCCAGCAGTTTGCAGGGCCATAGCAATCAGCCCCAGCATTTT. It yields the protein CASSLQGHSNQPQHF.

This clone has a handful of counts. The J gene is TRBJ1-1, the V gene TRBV5-4; D gene uncertain. Germline V lookup: CDR1 SGHNT, CDR2 YYREEE (reference sequence). The CDR3 totals 16 residues. With 2 bases removed from V and 1 base from J, the gap between germline ends came to 15 bases. Here the CDR3 reads CASSLTPGPQNTEAFF. The CDR3 DNA reads as TGTGCCAGCAGCTTAACCCCCGGGCCGCAGAACACTGAAGCTTTCTTT.

The V gene is TRBV13, the J gene TRBJ2-6; possible D gene TRBD2, 6 bases. The CDR3 is 15 residues long. Trimming removed 5 bases from V and 3 bases from J, with 11 bases in between. Per the germline V gene, CDR1 is PRHDT and CDR2 is FYEKMQ (reference sequence). The CDR3 nucleotides read TGTGCCAGCAGCCCACGGGGGAGTGGGGCCAACGTCCTGACTTTC. Translation gives CASSPRGSGANVLTF.

The DNA of the CDR3 is TGTGCCAGTAAGGTACAGGGACCCTATGGCTACACCTTC. Protein sequence: CASKVQGPYGYTF. V usage is TRBV19 and J usage is TRBJ1-2; a possible D gene is TRBD1 (6 bases). The V and J ends lost 7 bases and 4 bases respectively, with 13 bases between them. This CDR3 contains 13 residues. The germline CDR1 and CDR2 sequences are LNHDA and SQIVND (reference sequence). The full variable domain, rest sourced from reference TRBV19 and TRBJ1-2, is DGGITQSPKYLFRKEGQNVTLSCEQNLNHDAMYWYRQDPGQGLRLIYYSQIVNDFQKGDIAEGYSVSREKKESFPLTVTSAQKNPTAFYLCASKVQGPYGYTFGSGTRLTVV.

DNA of the CDR3: TGTGCCAGTCAACCGAGGAGGGACCTAACAAGTAGTCAGCCCCAGCATTTT. This translates into CASQPRRDLTSSQPQHF. V is TRBV28 and J is TRBJ1-5; weak D call: TRBD1 (5 bases). The CDR3 extends over 17 amino acids. Trimming cost V 9 bases and J 6 bases, with 27 bases left between them. CDR1 is MDHEN, CDR2 SYDVKM, per germline. Supplemented by reference TRBV28 and TRBJ1-5, the full variable domain reads DVKVTQSSRYLVKRTGEKVFLECVQDMDHENMFWYRQDPGLGLRLIYFSYDVKMKEKGDIPEGYSVSREKKERFSLILESASTNQTSMYLCASQPRRDLTSSQPQHFGDGTRLSIL.

The chain joins TRBV13 to TRBJ2-7; 7 bases map to TRBD1. Trimming at V came to 0 bases and at J to 0 bases, leaving 5 bases not matched to a gene. CDR3 length: 16 residues. The germline V gene encodes CDR1 PRHDT and CDR2 FYEKMQ (reference sequence). In nucleotides, the CDR3 is TGTGCCAGCAGCTTAGGACAGGGGTTTCACTCCTACGAGCAGTACTTC. Translating gives CASSLGQGFHSYEQYF. Complete variable domain (other parts from reference TRBV13 and TRBJ2-7): AAGVIQSPRHLIKEKRETATLKCYPIPRHDTVYWYQQGPGQDPQFLISFYEKMQSDKGSIPDRFSAQQFSDYHSELNMSSLELGDSALYFCASSLGQGFHSYEQYFGPGTRLTVT.

The chain has TRBV7-9 and TRBJ1-1; D not certain. In germline, CDR1 is SEHNR, CDR2 FQNEAQ (reference sequence). The ends were cut back, 0 bases at V and 4 bases at J, with 9 bases in the middle. The CDR3 contains 14 residues. The CDR3 DNA reads TGTGCCAGCAGCTTAGCAGGTACGACCACTGAAGCTTTCTTT. This encodes CASSLAGTTTEAFF. The whole variable domain, remainder taken from reference TRBV7-9 and TRBJ1-1, is DTGVSQNPRHKITKRGQNVTFRCDPISEHNRLYWYRQTLGQGPEFLTYFQNEAQLEKSRLLSDRFSAERPKGSFSTLEIQRTEQGDSAMYLCASSLAGTTTEAFFGQGTRLTVV.